This TCR beta chain was identified during a study of blood T cell repertoires in COVID-19. Study-wide context: Collection of acute and convalescent COVID-19 samples took place in the United States, Italy and Spain. Sample material is recorded as cDNA or gDNA derived from T cells, B-cell-depleted T cells, or PBMCs.

Authors' analysis steps: Scientists estimated how many nucleated cells there were by amplifying reference gene primers. Only in-frame clones appear in the TCRdb table, and some are missing; sequencing was by immunoSEQ multiplex PCR. V, J and clone size reflect that table, while D and trimming were determined from the DNA. Of over 150,000 clones in the sample, about 86% were seen once. Trimming removed 9 bases from V and 0 bases from J; junction bases left unmatched: 12. This CDR3 is 19 amino acids long. Per the germline V gene, CDR1 is KGHDR and CDR2 is SFDVKD. Sequencing was carried out using peripheral blood. The chain is built from TRBV24-1 and TRBJ2-1; TRBD2 agrees at 14 bases. The sequence was obtained from a woman aged 18-30 years who had recovered from COVID-19. The chain's CDR3 is CATGPGLAGGPTSYNEQFF. In DNA form, the CDR3 reads TGTGCCACCGGACCCGGACTAGCGGGAGGACCCACCTCCTACAATGAGCAGTTCTTC.